This T cell receptor beta chain is drawn from a study of beta chain features in type 1 diabetes (dated by TCRdb to the late 2010s). Turning to the overall study: Mean age, gender distribution, total cell number and subset yield did not differ between patients and healthy donors. Across all samples, some 100,000,000 sorted cells were examined, and cell number per subset correlated strongly with RNA yield. Naive and central memory subsets were obtained from all 30 or so donors, but regulatory and stem cell-like memory subsets were isolated from only 8 patients and roughly 8 healthy donors. In the study, recently diagnosed type 1 diabetes patients and matched healthy donors were compared on the TCRB repertoires of their sorted circulating CD4+ T cell subsets. The research as a whole found: Because small numbers of individuals were included in the HLA sub-analyses, any influence of HLA type on TCRB rearrangement was left unresolved. Patients with type 1 diabetes made fewer insertions and deleted more nucleotides at VDJ recombination sites, implying thymic rearrangement abnormalities. In all four CD4+ subsets, TCRB CDR3 length was moderately but significantly shorter in type 1 diabetes patients. Shorter templates might be favored by PCR, yet because patient and control samples were amplified and corrected together, any such skew would affect both groups equally. Naive, central memory and regulatory TCRB repertoires appeared more similar among patients than among healthy donors. Sequencing cDNA rather than genomic DNA could over-represent highly expressing activated cells, although activation and CD3 levels did not differ between groups.

The CDR3 starts with the cysteine, ends with the phenylalanine, and has 15 residues. Only the CDR3 region is kept as DNA, spanning 45 bases read in frame from base 1. Deletion took 0 bases off V and 4 bases off J, with a span of 13 bases between the germline ends. From a lookup of the germline V gene, CDR1 and CDR2 are MNHEY and SVGAGI. This clone came up once. Its antigen remains unidentified. Per-nucleotide qualities are absent, and no much larger clonotype sits a single base away. All of the isolated RNA was reverse transcribed with the High Capacity cDNA Reverse Transcription Kit, so expressed TCRB transcripts were sequenced. Survey-depth immunoSEQ sequencing was performed on stem cell-like memory T cell samples, with an average of around 920,000 total reads per sample. After sorted cells were lysed in RLT buffer, RNA was extracted with DNase-treated RNeasy Micro or Mini kits, with the choice depending on cell number. Each cell subset was processed separately to prevent cross-contamination, with patient and healthy donor samples processed together. The immunoSEQ multiplex PCR was used to amplify TCRB sequences from cDNA, generating 87-bp fragments that spanned the CDR3 region. The amplicons were sequenced using the Illumina HiSeq platform. In the source study's methods: PCR bias was computationally corrected using synthetic template baselines, reads within Hamming distance 2 were collapsed, and singletons that could not be merged were discarded. Reads were aligned against IMGT to assign V, D and J genes, CDR3 length and insertions or deletions at six rearrangement sites. Within each subset, clonotype counts were normalized to sorted cell number, and only after that were true diversity and Gini coefficients computed with the tcR R package. The overlap coefficient, calculated on TCRB nucleotide sequences, was used to quantify repertoire sharing. In TCRdb, the immuneACCESS table is reduced to in-frame sequences with V and J assigned. These tables do not hold every clone; where another copy was compared, an unresolved V gene accounts for under half, and the others remain unexplained. V and J calls and clone size follow that table, whereas D and trimming were derived from the DNA. The sample records under 95,000 clones, about a third of which are singletons. Of the sample, approximately 0.46% falls within the top ten clones.

A single peripheral blood draw of around 120 mL on average was collected from each donor into heparinised tubes. Naive, central memory, regulatory and stem cell-like memory CD4+ T cells were sorted on a BD FACSAria II using a panel including CD45RO, CCR7, CD25, CD127, CD95 and CD27. A purity above 95% was achieved for all sorted populations. PBMCs were isolated right away by Lymphoprep density gradient centrifugation and were stained directly, without culture. So that batch effects would be minimized, each experiment stained and sorted samples in pairs, pairing one healthy donor with one patient. The rearrangement combines TRBV6-5 with TRBJ2-7; matching of 6 bases hints at TRBD1 as the D gene. The TCR sequence derives from a woman aged 18-29 years in good health. The sample comprised stem cell memory CD4+ T cells from blood. The cell subset or site label on this specimen signifies: stem cell-like memory CD4+ T cells. Here the CDR3 is given as CASSYSFGTRYEQYF. The base sequence is TGTGCCAGCAGTTACTCGTTCGGGACAAGATACGAGCAGTACTTC.